This TCR beta chain derives from a study of T cell responses to AZD1222 COVID-19 vaccine. Study-wide findings and caveats: No repertoire was sampled before or during the peak T cell response, only after it.

The CDR3 is 15 amino acids. CDR1 and CDR2 from the germline V gene are SGHVS and FQNEAQ. V gave up 0 bases and J gave up 3 bases, with 12 bases separating them. Regarding this clone: The antigen is unknown.

Clones were read by immunoSEQ multiplex PCR, and TCRdb kept only the in-frame ones, dropping some. The table has around 84,000 clones, approximately 85% seen once. This specimen was peripheral blood, taken 28 days after the second AZD1222 dose. The rearrangement uses TRBV7-8 and TRBJ2-7, with TRBD1 as a possible D gene (6 bases). The TCR was taken from an adult who received the AZD1222 COVID-19 vaccine. CDR3 DNA sequence: TGTGCCAGCAGCTTAGCGATGCTACAGGGCTACGAGCAGTACTTC. Its protein is CASSLAMLQGYEQYF.